This note documents a single TCR beta chain sequence. Its recognized antigen is unknown. Base qualities are not at hand, and no much larger clone is one base apart. The trial excluded patients who had a history of autoimmune disease or who were on systemic immunosuppression. In every dose cohort, peripheral blood was drawn for TCR sequencing at baseline, cycle 4 day 1, and cycle 7 day 1. The samples were taken from a phase I, first-in-human, multicenter, open-label dose-escalation trial of ivuxolimab. Adults with locally advanced or metastatic melanoma, renal cell, hepatocellular, or head and neck squamous cell carcinoma were enrolled in the trial. Before TCR sequencing, CD4+ T cells and CD8+ T cells were sorted from peripheral blood as separate populations. V was cut back by 4 bases and J by 2 bases, leaving a gap of 15 bases between them. Spanning cysteine to phenylalanine, the CDR3 consists of 15 amino acids. The read is trimmed to its CDR3 DNA, 45 bases read in frame from base 1. The germline V gene (reference sequence) yields MNHEY for CDR1 and SMNVEV for CDR2.

This specimen belongs to a study of OX40 agonist ivuxolimab in advanced cancers. Turning to the overall study: Ivuxolimab was an agonistic, fully human IgG2 monoclonal antibody directed against OX40 (CD134), a costimulatory receptor. Intravenous ivuxolimab was administered to patients every 2 weeks at six dose levels: 0.01, 0.1, 0.3, 1.5, 3 and 10 mg/kg. Of the roughly 50 dose-escalation patients, hepatocellular carcinoma was present in some 19, melanoma in roughly 15, renal cell carcinoma in 9 and head and neck cancer in 9. The dose-escalation cohort was about 83% male with a mean age of roughly 62 years, ranging from roughly 23 to 90. Patients were allowed to have had prior anti-PD-1, anti-PD-L1 or anti-CTLA-4 therapy, and around two fifths of the dose-escalation patients had been treated with checkpoint inhibitors. Partial responses occurred in three dose-escalation patients, of whom one had hepatocellular carcinoma and two had cutaneous melanoma. The purpose of peripheral TCRbeta sequencing was to test whether ivuxolimab changed TCR sequence diversity and led to clonal T-cell expansion. The monotherapy dose-escalation portion (N of about 52 patients) of the phase I ivuxolimab trial is reported in the paper.

What the work shows at the level of the full study, not this receptor alone: Partial responders in the 0.1-3.0 mg/kg groups had among the lowest normalized peripheral clonal expansion, especially among CD8+ T cells. Clonal expansion of both CD4+ and CD8+ blood T cells was observed from baseline to week 6 at doses 0.1 to 3.0 mg/kg. After ivuxolimab, more expanded clones were found on average in CD8+ T cells than in CD4+ T cells. The antigen specificity of the peripheral T cells that underwent clonal expansion was not determined. Low levels of normalized T-cell clonal expansion were also shown by some nonresponding patients.

To sequence the TCRbeta CDR3 region, genomic DNA was isolated from the sorted cells. TCRbeta CDR3 regions were sequenced using the immunoSEQ Assay. Sourced from immuneACCESS, this table was stored by TCRdb with only in-frame sequences that have V and J called. A share of the clones is absent; for the studies checked, an unresolved V gene accounts for under half, and the remainder has no known explanation. The sample table records tens of thousands of clones; about 88% of these occur just once. Approximately 0.3% of the sample is taken by the ten largest. The receptor comes from an adult with an advanced solid tumor such as melanoma, head and neck, liver or kidney cancer. This sample comprised CD4+ or CD8+ T cells sorted from blood, obtained in a trial of the OX40 agonist ivuxolimab. The chain is assembled from TRBV27 and TRBJ2-7; TRBD1 is a weak D gene call, 6 bases matching. The DNA sequence is TGTGCCAGCAGTTCACCACAGGGTCCCACCTACGAGCAGTACTTC. The resulting protein is CASSSPQGPTYEQYF.